This T cell receptor (beta chain) was found in a study of identical twins. On this clonotype itself: Its antigen is unknown.

Findings and limits, study-wide: Reduced insertions were recorded for abundant cord blood beta clonotypes, with no such pattern in memory repertoires.

Every one of the donors was a healthy Caucasian. Via MiXCR, TCRdb re-called the 5' RACE reads, giving one row per CDR3 protein. The sample comprises about 890,000 distinct CDR3 sequences, around an eighth of which are singletons, and about 1.5% rests with the top ten. The same sample was also studied in work on yellow fever vaccine responses in identical twins. As that report states: Twins reportedly mounted vaccine T cell responses that seemed partly convergent, partly personalized.

The sequencing input was PBMCs. The TCR sequence derives from a young woman in good health.

In DNA form, the CDR3 reads TGTGCCAGCAGCTTCCGTGGCTCGGCGAACACCGGGGAGCTGTTTTTT. Its protein product is CASSFRGSANTGELFF. This chain connects TRBV7-9 to TRBJ2-2; D unresolved. This CDR3 is 16 amino acids long. V was shortened by 3 bases and J by 0 bases, with 11 bases between the two germline ends. Germline CDR1 reads SEHNR; CDR2 reads FQNEAQ (reference sequence).